Described below is a single T cell receptor beta chain sequence and its context. Its antigen is not yet known. No much larger clone is present one base from it, and per-base qualities are unavailable. Preparation of the library involved 5' RACE. TCRdb records NextSeq 500 as the sequencer. In the TCR library protocol, a unique molecular identifier was attached to each TCR cDNA molecule so that PCR and sequencing errors could be corrected. The source study handled its data this way. Decombinator tools were used for TCR identification, UMI-based error correction and CDR3 extraction. Expanded TCRs were defined as those above a frequency of 2 per 1,000, corresponding to the top 1% of the tumor frequency distribution. Each repertoire was subsampled 100 times to 5,000 TCRs, after which Renyi diversity was computed with the R vegan package. To build CDR3 similarity networks, amino acid triplet string-kernel similarity was used, and CDR3s were connected when their pairwise similarity was above 0.82. The public reads were reanalyzed by TCRdb: fastp trimming at Q25, MiXCR alignment, in-frame beta chains only. Rows with one shared CDR3 protein collapse into an entry with the most common genes and DNA. TCRdb, not the original authors, processed these V and J calls. Across this sample there are just under 95,000 distinct CDR3 sequences, with over 9.5% seen only once. The leading ten clones occupy about 41% of the sample.

The sample originates from a study of spatial heterogeneity in lung cancer (dated by TCRdb to between 2018 and 2021). Study-wide context: Beta-chain transcripts were consistently detected in greater numbers than alpha-chain transcripts, which likely reflected higher beta-chain transcript abundance. In the raw uncorrected reads, each unique combination of TCR and UMI appeared more than ten times on average. At surgery, both alpha and beta chains were TCR-sequenced in about 200 tumor regions, roughly 64 matched nontumor lung samples and around 50 PBMC samples. TCR alpha and beta repertoires were quantitatively compared across multiple tumor regions, matched nontumor lung and blood in non-small cell lung cancer. The study linked features of the TCR repertoire to counts of nonsynonymous mutations, which were determined by whole-exome sequencing of tumor tissue. The paper's findings and limits, for the study overall: Ubiquitous expanded tumor TCRs were detected in blood more often at tumor resection than at routine follow-up. Confirming at a functional level the hypothesis that regional TCRs recognize regional mutations was considered to require additional single-cell paired TCR alpha and beta sequencing.

The meaning of the sample's time point label: sample taken at primary tumor resection. The donors were more than 60 patients from the lung TRACERx cohort who had early-stage, untreated non-small cell lung cancer. Whole RNA extracted from tumor and nontumor lung tissue, or from cryopreserved PBMC samples, was used for TCR sequencing without cell sorting. Patients were selected for TCR sequencing only if sufficient RNA was available from at least two tumor regions. From its cysteine to its phenylalanine, the CDR3 spans 14 amino acids. Only the CDR3 DNA is retained, 42 bases long and in frame from the first base. V and J lose 0 bases and 7 bases, and a span of 9 bases separates them. The CDR1 and CDR2 encoded by the germline V gene are LGHNA and YSLEER.

The TCR originated in a male donor with early-stage non-small cell lung cancer. The chain is encoded by TRBV4-3 joined to TRBJ2-2; the D element might be TRBD1 or TRBD2, as each aligns at 5 bases. Sequencing used PBMCs, obtained at surgery. CDR3 sequence: CASSQDGGSGELFF. The base sequence is TGCGCCAGCAGCCAAGATGGGGGTAGCGGGGAGCTGTTTTTT.